A single sample is the source of the 23 T cell receptor beta chains below, sequenced in a study of T cells in Graves' hyperthyroidism and ophthalmopathy. Amplification targeted TCR beta CDR3 regions from RNA transcripts. The HTBI primer set was used in a first-round RT-PCR of the TCR CDR3. TCRdb re-called the multiplex PCR reads through MiXCR, storing one row per CDR3 protein. The sample carries hundreds of thousands of distinct CDR3 sequences, 12% to 15% recorded once. The sample consisted of blood. These receptors originate from a woman between 40 and 50 years old with Graves' ophthalmopathy.

In this sample, this clonotype turned up a few times. The V gene is TRBV24-1, the J gene TRBJ2-1, with D tentatively TRBD2 (6 bases). This CDR3 is 12 amino acids long. V was clipped by 10 bases and J by 3 bases, with 9 bases between them. Per the germline V gene, CDR1 is KGHDR and CDR2 is SFDVKD. For the CDR3, the DNA is TGTGCCACTTCCGGGAGCTACAATGAGCAGTTCTTC. It is translated as CATSGSYNEQFF.

In its sample, this clonotype was seen many times. V and J are TRBV3-1 and TRBJ1-2; TRBD1 is a possible D gene (6 bases). CDR1 LGHDT and CDR2 YNNKEL come from the germline V gene (reference sequence). The CDR3 is 12 residues long. The germline V and J ends were trimmed by 1 base and 9 bases, with 9 bases remaining between them. The CDR3 spells CASSQAQGSYTF. The CDR3 DNA reads as TGTGCCAGCAGCCAAGCACAGGGTAGCTACACCTTC. The entire variable domain, with the rest obtained from reference TRBV3-1 and TRBJ1-2, is as follows: DTAVSQTPKYLVTQMGNDKSIKCEQNLGHDTMYWYKQDSKKFLKIMFSYNNKELIINETVPNRFSPKSPDKAHLNLHINSLELGDSAVYFCASSQAQGSYTFGSGTRLTVV.

This clonotype was seen repeatedly, ten times or more. The CDR3 DNA reads as TGTGCCAGCAGCCTCGATAGCGGGGGGTACAATGAGCAGTTCTTC. Protein: CASSLDSGGYNEQFF. J is TRBJ2-1 and V is TRBV7-2; TRBD2 matches 10 bases. Germline CDR1 SGHTA, CDR2 FQGNSA. The CDR3 has 15 residues. Losses at the gene ends were 5 bases for V and 4 bases for J; bases not matched to a gene: 5.

This clonotype was observed at least ten times. The V call is TRBV28, the J call TRBJ2-3; no clear D gene. Germline V gives CDR1 MDHEN, CDR2 SYDVKM. The CDR3 covers 14 residues. V lost 2 bases to trimming and J lost 7 bases, with 13 bases between them. The CDR3 reads CASSLPQVANTQYF. The CDR3 nucleotides read TGTGCCAGCAGTTTACCGCAAGTCGCGAATACGCAGTATTTT.

This clonotype was seen many times. V is TRBV7-9 and J is TRBJ1-2, with D possibly matching TRBD1 (6 bases). CDR1 and CDR2 (germline): SEHNR, FQNEAQ (reference sequence). The CDR3 length is 14 residues. V dropped 5 bases and J dropped 0 bases, with 10 bases sitting between them. CDR3 DNA sequence: TGTGCCAGCAGCCCCTCAGGGGCTAACTATGGCTACACCTTC. It specifies CASSPSGANYGYTF.

This clonotype was detected many times. The V call is TRBV6-6, the J call TRBJ2-5, with D perhaps matching TRBD2 (6 bases). The CDR3 spans 15 residues. Germline loops: CDR1 MNHNY, CDR2 SVGAGI (reference sequence). V shed 0 bases and J shed 5 bases, with 13 bases lying between them. The CDR3 here is CASSYSGGRGETQYF. In DNA form, the CDR3 reads TGTGCCAGCAGTTACTCCGGGGGTCGGGGGGAGACCCAGTACTTC.

This clonotype was found many times. This sequence joins TRBV6-1 and TRBJ2-7; a weak D match, TRBD2 (5 bases). The CDR3 extends over 15 amino acids. The V gene lost 5 bases and the J gene lost 3 bases, with 17 bases spanning the gap. Germline loops: CDR1 MNHNS, CDR2 SASEGT. CDR3 bases: TGTGCCAGCAGTCAGCGGTCACTTCACCTCTACGAGCAGTACTTC. It translates to CASSQRSLHLYEQYF.

This clonotype was detected a few times. V is TRBV5-8 and J is TRBJ1-5; a possible D gene is TRBD1 (5 bases). V gave up 8 bases and J gave up 4 bases, with 16 bases separating them. This CDR3 spans 14 amino acids. Germline V lookup: CDR1 SGHTS, CDR2 YDEGEE. The CDR3, as DNA: TGTGCCAGTACCAGGGACCTCGGGAATCAGCCCCAGCATTTT. This translates into CASTRDLGNQPQHF.

In this sample, this clonotype turned up many times. The rearrangement joins TRBV10-1 to TRBJ1-1; D is unclear. The length of the CDR3 is 13 residues. Trimming removed 4 bases at V and 1 base at J, with 7 bases between. Per the germline V gene, CDR1 is WNHNN and CDR2 is SYGVQD (reference sequence). CDR3 DNA sequence: TGCGCCAGCAGTGTAGCCAGGAACACTGAAGCTTTCTTT. This codes for CASSVARNTEAFF.

This clonotype was seen repeatedly, ten times or more. This chain joins TRBV30 and TRBJ1-5; maybe TRBD1 (6 bases). CDR1 and CDR2 (germline): GTSNPN, SVGIG (reference sequence). The CDR3 is 16 amino acids. Between the trimmed V and J ends, which lost 2 bases and 0 bases, there was a span of 14 bases. CDR3 region: CAWSPGGANSNQPQHF. CDR3 in DNA: TGTGCCTGGAGTCCCGGGGGCGCAAATAGCAATCAGCCCCAGCATTTT.

The chain has TRBV27 and TRBJ2-1, with 8 bases matching TRBD1. The CDR3 is made up of 17 amino acids. The germline CDR1 and CDR2 sequences are MNHEY and SMNVEV (reference sequence). J was trimmed by 9 bases and V by 5 bases; bases with no gene match: 18. The CDR3 bases are TGTGCCAGCAGTGCTAGGGGGCAGGGGGCTGTTGGTGGTGAGCAGTTCTTC. Translation: CASSARGQGAVGGEQFF.

The rearrangement links TRBV9 to TRBJ2-1, with 7 bases that match TRBD1. V gave up 6 bases and J gave up 9 bases; unmatched junction bases: 9. The V gene's germline CDR1 is SGDLS and CDR2 YYNGEE. There are 13 residues in the CDR3. The CDR3 region is CASNGQAWGEQFF. In nucleotides, the CDR3 is TGTGCCAGCAACGGACAGGCCTGGGGTGAGCAGTTCTTC.

This clonotype was observed at least ten times. This chain joins TRBV12-3 or TRBV12-4 and TRBJ2-1; D is unclear. Trimming stripped 7 bases from V and 8 bases from J, with 12 bases between. This CDR3 is 12 amino acids long. As DNA, the CDR3 is TGTGCCAGCAACCCCGGCCGTGATGAGCAGTTCTTC. Translation gives CASNPGRDEQFF.

This clonotype has ten or more counts. V gene TRBV2 combines with J gene TRBJ2-1, with TRBD2 as a possible D gene (5 bases). Germline V gene lookup returns CDR1 SNHLY and CDR2 FYNNEI. V was trimmed by 2 bases and J by 9 bases, leaving 8 bases between them. There are 12 residues in the CDR3. The CDR3 bases are TGTGCCAGCAGTGAAAGTGCGGGTGAGCAGTTCTTC. As protein: CASSESAGEQFF.

In this sample, this clonotype turned up many times. J is TRBJ2-7 and V is TRBV6-1; maybe TRBD2 (7 bases). Germline loops: CDR1 MNHNS, CDR2 SASEGT. The CDR3 has 12 residues. The V gene lost 6 bases and the J gene lost 11 bases, with 17 bases spanning the gap. For the CDR3, the DNA is TGTGCCAGCAGGCGGGGGCTAGCGGTAGAGTACTTC. This gives the protein CASRRGLAVEYF.

There are many counts of this clonotype. The chain joins TRBV28 to TRBJ2-3; D is ambiguous. This CDR3 is built from 12 residues. V lost 6 bases and J 6 bases, leaving 10 bases between the germline ends. The germline gives CDR1 MDHEN, CDR2 SYDVKM. The CDR3, as DNA: TGTGCCAGCAGCTCCCCTCGGGATACGCAGTATTTT. It specifies CASSSPRDTQYF.

The table lists this clonotype with many counts. The chain links TRBV24-1 to TRBJ2-3, with 12 bases fitting TRBD2. In germline, CDR1 is KGHDR, CDR2 SFDVKD. This CDR3 has 19 amino acids. Germline trimming cut 5 bases from V and 2 bases from J; bases unmatched to any gene: 13. For the CDR3, the DNA is TGTGCCACCAGTGGGCTAGCGGGAACTAGCGGGGGGTCCACAGATACGCAGTATTTT. This codes for CATSGLAGTSGGSTDTQYF.

In this sample, this clonotype turned up a few times. V gene TRBV6-1 combines with J gene TRBJ1-3, with a tentative D call TRBD1 (6 bases). Germline assignment: CDR1 MNHNS and CDR2 SASEGT. The ends were cut back, 7 bases at V and 6 bases at J, with 22 bases in the middle. There are 16 residues in the CDR3. CDR3 in amino acids: CASIVGPGQTPNTIYF. The CDR3 coding sequence is TGTGCCAGCATCGTCGGCCCCGGACAGACCCCAAACACCATATATTTT.

This clonotype showed up many times. V and J are TRBV12-3 or TRBV12-4 and TRBJ2-7; 7 bases match TRBD1. The CDR3 contains 13 residues. The J segment lost 5 bases and the V segment lost 6 bases, leaving 7 bases of the junction unmatched. CDR3 coding DNA: TGTGCCAGCAGAGAGACAGGGAGCCACGAGCAGTACTTC. It is translated as CASRETGSHEQYF.

The chain has TRBV6-2 or TRBV6-3 and TRBJ2-7, with D maybe TRBD2 (5 bases). The CDR3 has 15 amino acids. V was pared by 7 bases and J by 3 bases, with 19 bases between. Germline V lookup: CDR1 MNHEY, CDR2 SVGEGT. DNA for the CDR3: TGTGCCAGCACCGTACTAGACCGAAGCGGCTACGAGCAGTACTTC. Protein product: CASTVLDRSGYEQYF.

The sample holds a few counts of this clonotype. The chain has TRBV20-1 and TRBJ2-5, with 7 bases lining up with TRBD2. The CDR3 loop spans 14 amino acids. The germline gives CDR1 DFQATT, CDR2 SNEGSKA (reference sequence). V shed 1 base and J 3 bases; nucleotides not matched to a gene: 5. CDR3 in DNA: TGCAGTGCTAGAGCTCCGGGACTAAAAGAGACCCAGTACTTC. Protein sequence: CSARAPGLKETQYF.

Remarks on this clonotype: A much larger clone differs from this one at a single base, so this may be a read error. The V gene is TRBV28, the J gene TRBJ2-7, with 8 positions matching TRBD1. This CDR3 spans 16 amino acids. Germline CDR1 reads MDHEN; CDR2 reads SYDVKM. DNA of the CDR3: TGTGCCAGCAACAGACAGGGGAGGCCGGACTCCTGCGAGCAGTACTTC. Translation gives CASNRQGRPDSCEQYF.

This clonotype came up many times. V and J are TRBV24-1 and TRBJ2-5; D not resolved. Trimming pared 3 bases from V and 5 bases from J, leaving 6 bases between. The CDR3 spans 12 residues. Germline V CDR1 and CDR2: KGHDR, SFDVKD. In DNA, the CDR3 is TGTGCCACCAGTGATAGGGCGGAGACCCAGTACTTC. Protein: CATSDRAETQYF.